The 17 T cell receptor beta chains below all came from one sample that was sequenced in a study of vaccination and CD4 T cells after COVID-19 (dated by TCRdb to between 2022 and 2023). What this sample's treatment or condition label stands for: roughly 10-day PBMC culture with coronavirus spike peptide pools or control peptides (ViraFEST assay). Library preparation was by PCR. Sequencing used an Illumina iSeq 100. DNA from cultured CD4+ T cells underwent TCR sequencing with the Oncomine TCR Beta short-read assay at the Johns Hopkins FTIC core. Using fastp trimming at Q25 and MiXCR clonotype assembly, TCRdb reanalyzed the public sequencing data and kept in-frame beta chains. Each record represents a unique CDR3 protein, reported with the most common genes and DNA among its rows. The sample data list 15,000 to 20,000 distinct CDR3 sequences, and about 44% of these were observed just once. Roughly a fifth of the sample is held by the ten biggest clonotypes.

Their antigens are not known. The sample in question was CD4+ T cells from blood, cultured in vitro, obtained before SARS-CoV-2 vaccination. All receptors come from a human donor who received a COVID-19 vaccine.

The rearrangement joins TRBV12-3 or TRBV12-4 to TRBJ1-5; TRBD1 is a possible D gene (5 bases). Deletions cut 6 bases from V and 0 bases from J, with 12 bases between. This CDR3 has 15 amino acids. CDR3 in amino acids: CASSITGVSNQPQHF. The CDR3 coding sequence is TGTGCCAGCAGCATTACGGGGGTTAGCAATCAGCCCCAGCATTTT.

This clonotype was counted only a few times. The chain combines TRBV10-3 with TRBJ2-5, with D perhaps matching TRBD1 (7 bases). Germline CDR1 ENHRY, CDR2 SYGVKD. The length of the CDR3 is 15 residues. V was clipped by 5 bases and J by 5 bases, with 18 bases between them. The CDR3 DNA sequence: TGTGCCATCAGTCCAGTTGCAGGGGGGTCGGAGACCCAGTACTTC. This translates into CAISPVAGGSETQYF.

This sequence joins TRBV30 and TRBJ1-5; weak D call: TRBD1 (6 bases). Germline assignment: CDR1 GTSNPN and CDR2 SVGIG (reference sequence). The V end lost 1 base, the J end lost 4 bases, and 17 bases lay between the germline ends. This CDR3 spans 16 amino acids. In nucleotides, the CDR3 is TGTGCCTGGAGTGAGCCAGCAGGGGCGATGAATCAGCCCCAGCATTTT. Translated, it gives CAWSEPAGAMNQPQHF.

This clonotype was recorded only once. The chain links TRBV2 to TRBJ1-2; 9 bases fit TRBD1. The CDR3 consists of 15 residues. CDR1 SNHLY and CDR2 FYNNEI come from the germline V gene. After removal of 5 bases from V and 3 bases from J, the junction contained 7 bases not matched to a gene. CDR3: CASSRDREYDYGYTF. CDR3 nucleotides: TGTGCCAGCAGTCGGGACAGGGAGTATGACTATGGCTACACCTTC.

The chain couples TRBV6-4 to TRBJ2-1; a possible D gene is TRBD2 (5 bases). This CDR3 is built from 14 residues. The V end lost 5 bases, the J end lost 7 bases, and 15 bases lay between the germline ends. Germline V gene data show CDR1 as MRHNA and CDR2 as SNTAGT. CDR3 protein: CASSKTGVTNEQFF. CDR3 nucleotide sequence: TGTGCCAGCAGTAAGACCGGGGTAACGAATGAGCAGTTCTTC.

This clonotype was seen a handful of times. An end of the junction does not agree with germline; a read error may underlie this. This chain uses TRBV20-1 with TRBJ1-2, with D unclear. The CDR3 has 11 residues. The germline V gene encodes CDR1 DFQATT and CDR2 SNEGSKA (reference sequence). The CDR3 nucleotides are TGCAGTGCCAGAGGAAGGTATGGCTACACCTTC. As protein: CSARGRYGYTF.

The chain joins TRBV7-9 to TRBJ2-5; 7 nucleotides line up with TRBD2. CDR1 is SEHNR, CDR2 FQNEAQ, per germline (reference sequence). CDR3 size: 12 residues. J lost 9 bases, V lost 5 bases, and 6 bases had no gene match. The CDR3 here is CASSTGLVAQYF. The CDR3 nucleotides read TGTGCCAGCAGCACCGGACTAGTGGCCCAGTACTTC. The full variable domain, rest sourced from reference TRBV7-9 and TRBJ2-5, is DTGVSQNPRHKITKRGQNVTFRCDPISEHNRLYWYRQTLGQGPEFLTYFQNEAQLEKSRLLSDRFSAERPKGSFSTLEIQRTEQGDSAMYLCASSTGLVAQYFGPGTRLLVL.

The CDR3 coding sequence is TGTGCCAGCTCACCAATCATTCTTGCTGGCACTGAAGCTTTCTTT. As protein: CASSPIILAGTEAFF. The chain recombines TRBV18 with TRBJ1-1; D ambiguous. The CDR3 is 15 residues long. Between the trimmed V and J ends, which lost 2 bases and 4 bases, there was a span of 14 bases. Germline values: CDR1 KGHSH, CDR2 LQKENI. The full variable domain, rest sourced from reference TRBV18 and TRBJ1-1, is NAGVMQNPRHLVRRRGQEARLRCSPMKGHSHVYWYRQLPEEGLKFMVYLQKENIIDESGMPKERFSAEFPKEGPSILRIQQVVRGDSAAYFCASSPIILAGTEAFFGQGTRLTVV.

This clonotype was seen once. The chain recombines TRBV7-9 with TRBJ2-1, with 7 bases that match TRBD2. J was trimmed by 0 bases and V by 5 bases; bases with no gene match: 7. The CDR3 is 16 residues long. Germline V CDR1 and CDR2: SEHNR, FQNEAQ (reference sequence). The CDR3 DNA reads as TGTGCCAGCAGCCGGGGGGAGGCCAGCTCCTACAATGAGCAGTTCTTC. Amino acids: CASSRGEASSYNEQFF.

The V gene is TRBV20-1, the J gene TRBJ2-3; no definite D call. The CDR3 consists of 14 residues. The germline V gene has CDR1 DFQATT and CDR2 SNEGSKA (reference sequence). Between the trimmed V and J ends, which lost 5 bases and 0 bases, there was a span of 12 bases. The CDR3 sequence is CSAVPRLSTDTQYF. The DNA of the CDR3 is TGCAGTGCTGTACCCCGGCTTAGCACAGATACGCAGTATTTT.

This sequence joins TRBV6-1 and TRBJ2-5; D call uncertain. V shed 5 bases and J shed 5 bases, with 15 bases lying between them. Germline-derived CDR1 and CDR2 are MNHNS and SASEGT. The CDR3 sequence is 14 residues long. The CDR3 DNA sequence: TGTGCCAGCAGTCGACGTTACGAGGAGGAGACCCAGTACTTC. This translates into CASSRRYEEETQYF.

The chain has TRBV5-1 and TRBJ2-5; unclear D gene. From germline, CDR1 is SGHRS and CDR2 YFSETQ. V lost 2 bases and J lost 2, with 10 bases in between. The CDR3 is made up of 14 amino acids. DNA of the CDR3: TGCGCCAGCAGCTTTTGGGCGCAACAAGAGACCCAGTACTTC. It encodes CASSFWAQQETQYF. Filled out from reference TRBV5-1 and TRBJ2-5, the complete variable domain reads KAGVTQTPRYLIKTRGQQVTLSCSPISGHRSVSWYQQTPGQGLQFLFEYFSETQRNKGNFPGRFSGRQFSNSRSEMNVSTLELGDSALYLCASSFWAQQETQYFGPGTRLLVL.

This clonotype was seen only a few times. The J gene is TRBJ1-6, the V gene TRBV7-6; D is unclear. V lost 5 bases and J 8 bases, leaving 10 bases between the germline ends. The CDR3 is 13 amino acids. Germline CDR1 and CDR2: SGHVS and FNYEAQ. The CDR3 loop is CASSTRWDSPLHF. CDR3 in DNA: TGTGCCAGCAGCACCCGGTGGGATTCACCCCTCCACTTT.

This clonotype was found a few times. The V gene is TRBV19, the J gene TRBJ1-2; 7 bases map to TRBD1. The junction had 10 bases not matched to a gene; V was cut back by 5 bases and J by 4 bases. Germline CDR1 is LNHDA and CDR2 is SQIVND (reference sequence). The CDR3 is 15 amino acids. As DNA, the CDR3 is TGTGCCAGTAGTCGTAGGGACAGCTCCGCCTATGGCTACACCTTC. Residues: CASSRRDSSAYGYTF.

A few counts support this clonotype. The rearrangement uses TRBV20-1 and TRBJ2-1; 9 bases are a match to TRBD2. Losses at the gene ends were 2 bases for V and 4 bases for J; bases not matched to a gene: 3. This CDR3 contains 14 residues. The germline V gene encodes CDR1 DFQATT and CDR2 SNEGSKA (reference sequence). CDR3 sequence: CSARSGGQYNEQFF. DNA of the CDR3: TGCAGTGCTAGAAGCGGGGGGCAATACAATGAGCAGTTCTTC.

The chain links TRBV19 to TRBJ1-2; 7 bases align to TRBD1. Trimming at V came to 5 bases and at J to 2 bases, leaving 8 bases not matched to a gene. Germline CDR1 reads LNHDA; CDR2 reads SQIVND (reference sequence). There are 15 residues in the CDR3. CDR3 amino acids: CASSPWRGQNYGYTF. The CDR3 coding sequence is TGTGCCAGTAGTCCCTGGCGGGGACAGAACTATGGCTACACCTTC.

This chain links TRBV6-1 with TRBJ2-5; 9 nucleotides line up with TRBD1. CDR3 length equals 14 residues. Germline CDR1 is MNHNS and CDR2 is SASEGT. V was pared by 5 bases and J by 5 bases, with 6 bases of the junction left unmatched. The CDR3: CASSRGQGTETQYF. The CDR3, as DNA: TGTGCCAGCAGTCGTGGACAGGGGACGGAGACCCAGTACTTC.